This entry concerns a single T cell receptor (beta chain). What it binds is unknown. Sequencing used immunoSEQ v3. Survey-level samples got 2 million or so read pairs; deep-level samples got about 5-6 million. Profiled with immunoSEQ multiplex PCR; TCRdb holds only in-frame clones, not every one. Here the sample spans about 50,000 clones, roughly 70% being singletons. V lost 3 bases to trimming and J lost 8 bases; unmatched junction nucleotides: 6. The CDR3 is 14 residues long. Germline V gene lookup returns CDR1 MDHEN and CDR2 SYDVKM. This specimen comes from a study of TIL therapy for anti-PD-1-resistant metastatic lung cancer. Study-level points and caveats: Compared with baseline intratumoral T cells, expanded TIL cultures were more clonal and less diverse (around 5.7% vs 31%). Patients were highly selected, enriched for treatment-naive, never-smoker and oncogene-addicted cases.

Time point described: pre-treatment sample, taken before nivolumab and TIL therapy. Most excised metastases sampled were pleural nodules or supraclavicular lymph nodes. Patients then received nivolumab; progressors got lymphodepletion, TIL and IL-2. The sequenced sample was tumor tissue, obtained at baseline. The sequence was obtained from a person aged 25-79 years with non-small cell lung cancer. This sequence joins TRBV28 and TRBJ1-4; TRBD1 matches 7 bases. For the CDR3, the DNA is TGTGCCAGCAGTTTGACAGGGTTCCGAGAAAAACTGTTTTTT. Protein: CASSLTGFREKLFF.